Listed below are T cell receptor beta chains from one sample, sequenced in a study of blood T cells in healthy people across ages. MiXCR, applied by TCRdb to the 5' RACE reads, yields one record per CDR3 protein. This sample has some 1.5 million distinct CDR3 sequences, with approximately 42% found just once. Sequencing was carried out using blood. All receptors come from a woman between 18 and 30 years old in good health. CDR3s include the opening cysteine and the closing phenylalanine or tryptophan. Each record gives: J gene, clone size, CDR3 length, V gene, D gene, CDR3 protein, CDR3 DNA. The D gene is left open where the match is weak. Some rows mark clone size as missing; the rest say once, few, many or name a class of expanded clone.

j_gene: TRBJ2-3; abundance: once; len: 15; v_gene: TRBV7-9; d_gene: -; CDR3aa: CASSSGGLLTDTQYF; CDR3nt: TGTGCCAGCAGCTCGGGTGGACTCTTGACAGATACGCAGTATTTT
j_gene: TRBJ2-3; abundance: -; len: 13; v_gene: TRBV7-2; d_gene: TRBD2; CDR3aa: CASSPSGESAQYF; CDR3nt: TGTGCCAGCAGCCCTAGCGGAGAATCCGCGCAGTATTTT
j_gene: TRBJ2-1; abundance: few; len: 14; v_gene: TRBV6-6; d_gene: -; CDR3aa: CASSSGHPYNEQFF; CDR3nt: TGTGCCAGCAGTTCCGGACACCCTTACAATGAGCAGTTCTTC
j_gene: TRBJ2-7; abundance: -; len: 16; v_gene: TRBV7-2; d_gene: TRBD2; CDR3aa: CASSPRPGGSSYEQYF; CDR3nt: TGTGCCAGCAGCCCCAGACCGGGGGGAAGCTCCTACGAGCAGTACTTC
j_gene: TRBJ2-7; abundance: -; len: 16; v_gene: TRBV7-9; d_gene: -; CDR3aa: CASSLAYGPMPYEQYF; CDR3nt: TGTGCCAGCAGCTTAGCGTACGGGCCCATGCCCTACGAGCAGTACTTC
j_gene: TRBJ1-2; abundance: few; len: 14; v_gene: TRBV4-3; d_gene: TRBD1; CDR3aa: CASRPGQASHGYTF; CDR3nt: TGCGCCAGCAGACCAGGACAGGCCAGTCATGGCTACACCTTC
j_gene: TRBJ2-7; abundance: once; len: 15; v_gene: TRBV18; d_gene: -; CDR3aa: CASSPQDWSSYEQYF; CDR3nt: TGTGCCAGCTCACCACAGGACTGGAGCTCCTACGAGCAGTACTTC
j_gene: TRBJ2-5; abundance: -; len: 12; v_gene: TRBV14; d_gene: -; CDR3aa: CASSQGIGEQYF; CDR3nt: TGTGCCAGCAGCCAAGGTATAGGTGAGCAGTACTTC
j_gene: TRBJ2-2; abundance: -; len: 16; v_gene: TRBV11-1; d_gene: -; CDR3aa: CASSSRTGLNTGELFF; CDR3nt: TGTGCCAGCAGCTCCCGTACAGGACTTAACACTGGGGAGCTGTTTTTT
j_gene: TRBJ2-5; abundance: few; len: 14; v_gene: TRBV20-1; d_gene: TRBD1; CDR3aa: CSARDRGRGETQYF; CDR3nt: TGCAGTGCTAGAGACAGGGGGCGCGGGGAGACCCAGTACTTC
j_gene: TRBJ1-6; abundance: -; len: 14; v_gene: TRBV5-1; d_gene: -; CDR3aa: CASSLAQYGSPLHF; CDR3nt: TGCGCCAGCAGCTTGGCCCAATATGGGTCACCCCTCCACTTT
j_gene: TRBJ1-1; abundance: -; len: 13; v_gene: TRBV18; d_gene: -; CDR3aa: CASSPTIDAEAFF; CDR3nt: TGTGCCAGCTCACCGACCATTGACGCTGAAGCTTTCTTT
j_gene: TRBJ2-7; abundance: -; len: 12; v_gene: TRBV7-9; d_gene: TRBD1; CDR3aa: CASSQQGCEQYF; CDR3nt: TGTGCCAGCAGCCAACAGGGGTGCGAGCAGTACTTC
j_gene: TRBJ2-1; abundance: few; len: 16; v_gene: TRBV7-6; d_gene: -; CDR3aa: CASSSLRGNSYNGQFF; CDR3nt: TGTGCCAGCAGCTCCCTCCGGGGAAACTCCTACAATGGGCAGTTCTTC
j_gene: TRBJ2-2; abundance: many; len: 13; v_gene: TRBV7-9; d_gene: -; CDR3aa: CASSLSPTGELFF; CDR3nt: TGTGCCAGCAGCCTCTCCCCGACCGGGGAGCTGTTTTTT
j_gene: TRBJ1-6; abundance: few; len: 14; v_gene: TRBV10-2; d_gene: -; CDR3aa: CASSDITGNSPLHF; CDR3nt: TGCGCCAGCAGTGATATAACAGGGAATTCACCCCTCCACTTT
j_gene: TRBJ1-2; abundance: -; len: 14; v_gene: TRBV11-2; d_gene: -; CDR3aa: CASSPGRQGYGYTF; CDR3nt: TGTGCCAGCTCCCCGGGACGTCAAGGCTATGGCTACACCTTC
j_gene: TRBJ1-4; abundance: -; len: 17; v_gene: TRBV2; d_gene: TRBD1; CDR3aa: CASKRPGGTATNEKLFF; CDR3nt: TGTGCCAGCAAACGCCCAGGGGGAACTGCAACTAATGAAAAACTGTTTTTT
j_gene: TRBJ2-7; abundance: few; len: 14; v_gene: TRBV7-2; d_gene: -; CDR3aa: CASSGGLLYNEQYF; CDR3nt: TGTGCCAGCAGCGGGGGATTACTCTACAATGAGCAGTACTTC
j_gene: TRBJ2-1; abundance: -; len: 13; v_gene: TRBV12-3/TRBV12-4; d_gene: -; CDR3aa: CASSLRIINEQFF; CDR3nt: TGTGCCAGCAGTCTCCGAATTATCAATGAGCAGTTCTTC
j_gene: TRBJ1-1; abundance: -; len: 15; v_gene: TRBV18; d_gene: -; CDR3aa: CGSSPWGGVNTEAFF; CDR3nt: TGTGGCAGCTCACCATGGGGCGGGGTGAACACTGAAGCTTTCTTT
j_gene: TRBJ2-7; abundance: few; len: 14; v_gene: TRBV9; d_gene: -; CDR3aa: CASSASSGTYEQYF; CDR3nt: TGTGCCAGCAGCGCTTCCTCGGGTACCTACGAGCAGTACTTC
j_gene: TRBJ2-1; abundance: -; len: 14; v_gene: TRBV20-1; d_gene: TRBD2; CDR3aa: CSATSGGAHNEQFF; CDR3nt: TGCAGTGCTACTAGCGGGGGGGCGCACAATGAGCAGTTCTTC
j_gene: TRBJ1-6; abundance: -; len: 12; v_gene: TRBV6-5; d_gene: -; CDR3aa: CASRAYASPLHF; CDR3nt: TGTGCCAGCAGGGCTTACGCGTCACCCCTCCACTTT
j_gene: TRBJ2-1; abundance: -; len: 18; v_gene: TRBV19; d_gene: TRBD2; CDR3aa: CASSIEGLSGGPGNEQFF; CDR3nt: TGTGCCAGTAGTATAGAAGGCTTGAGCGGGGGGCCCGGCAATGAGCAGTTCTTC
j_gene: TRBJ2-3; abundance: few; len: 17; v_gene: TRBV7-9; d_gene: TRBD1; CDR3aa: CASSLQIGQGNADTQYF; CDR3nt: TGTGCCAGCAGCTTACAGATAGGACAGGGGAACGCAGATACGCAGTATTTT
j_gene: TRBJ2-2; abundance: once; len: 15; v_gene: TRBV7-8; d_gene: -; CDR3aa: CASSLEGVRTGELFF; CDR3nt: TGTGCCAGCAGCTTAGAGGGGGTTAGGACCGGGGAGCTGTTTTTT
j_gene: TRBJ2-5; abundance: few; len: 15; v_gene: TRBV20-1; d_gene: TRBD2; CDR3aa: CSARPGLAANNGQYF; CDR3nt: TGCAGTGCTAGACCAGGACTAGCGGCGAACAATGGGCAGTACTTC
j_gene: TRBJ2-1; abundance: few; len: 15; v_gene: TRBV4-3; d_gene: -; CDR3aa: CASSQEWQTANEQFF; CDR3nt: TGCGCCAGCAGCCAAGAGTGGCAAACAGCCAATGAGCAGTTCTTC
j_gene: TRBJ1-1; abundance: -; len: 12; v_gene: TRBV7-9; d_gene: TRBD1; CDR3aa: CASSSGGGDAFF; CDR3nt: TGTGCCAGCAGCTCAGGGGGTGGGGACGCTTTCTTT
j_gene: TRBJ2-7; abundance: -; len: 12; v_gene: TRBV12-3/TRBV12-4; d_gene: -; CDR3aa: CASRLGTNEQYF; CDR3nt: TGTGCCAGCAGATTGGGTACGAACGAGCAGTACTTC
j_gene: TRBJ2-5; abundance: few; len: 12; v_gene: TRBV29-1; d_gene: -; CDR3aa: CSGKGMQETQYF; CDR3nt: TGCAGCGGGAAGGGGATGCAAGAGACCCAGTACTTC
j_gene: TRBJ1-5; abundance: -; len: 14; v_gene: TRBV5-1; d_gene: -; CDR3aa: CASSLVGSKQPQHF; CDR3nt: TGCGCCAGCAGCTTGGTAGGGAGTAAGCAGCCCCAGCATTTT
j_gene: TRBJ1-1; abundance: -; len: 13; v_gene: TRBV12-5; d_gene: -; CDR3aa: CASGPSALSEAFF; CDR3nt: TGTGCTAGTGGTCCCTCGGCTCTCTCCGAAGCTTTCTTT
j_gene: TRBJ1-2; abundance: few; len: 13; v_gene: TRBV6-6; d_gene: -; CDR3aa: CASTDGPSYGYTF; CDR3nt: TGTGCCAGCACCGACGGACCGTCCTATGGCTACACCTTC
j_gene: TRBJ1-2; abundance: -; len: 13; v_gene: TRBV18; d_gene: TRBD1; CDR3aa: CASSPENRGGYTF; CDR3nt: TGTGCCAGCTCACCAGAGAACAGGGGTGGCTACACCTTC
j_gene: TRBJ2-3; abundance: few; len: 13; v_gene: TRBV20-1; d_gene: -; CDR3aa: CGTNREITDTQYF; CDR3nt: TGCGGAACAAACAGGGAGATCACAGATACGCAGTATTTT
j_gene: TRBJ1-1; abundance: -; len: 13; v_gene: TRBV6-2/TRBV6-3; d_gene: -; CDR3aa: CASSYLHYTEAFF; CDR3nt: TGTGCCAGCAGTTACTTGCATTACACTGAAGCTTTCTTT
j_gene: TRBJ1-2; abundance: -; len: 14; v_gene: TRBV7-3; d_gene: TRBD1; CDR3aa: CTSTPSRQGTGYTF; CDR3nt: TGTACCAGCACCCCCTCGAGACAGGGGACTGGCTACACCTTC
j_gene: TRBJ2-7; abundance: few; len: 14; v_gene: TRBV7-9; d_gene: -; CDR3aa: CASSFKQGYYEQYF; CDR3nt: TGTGCCAGCAGCTTTAAACAGGGATACTACGAGCAGTACTTC
j_gene: TRBJ2-5; abundance: -; len: 12; v_gene: TRBV29-1; d_gene: TRBD1; CDR3aa: CSVQQGEETQYF; CDR3nt: TGCAGCGTTCAACAGGGGGAAGAGACCCAGTACTTC
j_gene: TRBJ2-2; abundance: -; len: 15; v_gene: TRBV7-2; d_gene: -; CDR3aa: CASSLVRGFTGELFF; CDR3nt: TGTGCCAGCAGCTTAGTACGGGGCTTCACCGGGGAGCTGTTTTTT
j_gene: TRBJ1-2; abundance: once; len: 18; v_gene: TRBV9; d_gene: TRBD1; CDR3aa: CASSFPGTGKKGNYGFTF; CDR3nt: TGTGCCAGCAGTTTCCCCGGGACAGGGAAAAAGGGAAACTATGGCTTCACCTTC
j_gene: TRBJ2-1; abundance: -; len: 14; v_gene: TRBV2; d_gene: TRBD2; CDR3aa: CASSGTAGVIEQFF; CDR3nt: TGTGCCAGCAGTGGCACAGCGGGAGTGATAGAGCAGTTCTTC
j_gene: TRBJ1-5; abundance: -; len: 18; v_gene: TRBV20-1; d_gene: TRBD1; CDR3aa: CSARYPAGTAYSNQPQHF; CDR3nt: TGCAGTGCTAGATATCCCGCCGGGACAGCATATAGCAATCAGCCCCAGCATTTT
j_gene: TRBJ1-5; abundance: many; len: 14; v_gene: TRBV20-1; d_gene: -; CDR3aa: CSARAQGSNQPQHF; CDR3nt: TGCAGTGCTAGAGCTCAGGGAAGCAATCAGCCCCAGCATTTT
j_gene: TRBJ2-2; abundance: few; len: 14; v_gene: TRBV2; d_gene: -; CDR3aa: CASVAGANTGELFF; CDR3nt: TGTGCCAGCGTGGCAGGGGCGAACACCGGGGAGCTGTTTTTT
j_gene: TRBJ1-1; abundance: few; len: 12; v_gene: TRBV20-1; d_gene: -; CDR3aa: CSAMFRLTEAFF; CDR3nt: TGCAGTGCTATGTTCCGTCTGACTGAAGCTTTCTTT
j_gene: TRBJ1-5; abundance: once; len: 13; v_gene: TRBV3-1; d_gene: -; CDR3aa: CASSRERGHPQHF; CDR3nt: TGTGCCAGCAGCCGAGAGAGGGGTCACCCCCAGCATTTT
j_gene: TRBJ2-5; abundance: -; len: 16; v_gene: TRBV29-1; d_gene: -; CDR3aa: CSVVPLTAHPIEPQYF; CDR3nt: TGCAGCGTTGTTCCTCTCACGGCACATCCTATAGAGCCCCAGTACTTC